A single sample gave rise to the 22 T cell receptor beta chains below, sequenced in a study of shared clonotypes between healthy human individuals. Profiled with immunoSEQ multiplex PCR; TCRdb holds only in-frame clones, not every one. The sample lists 450,000 to 500,000 clones; 60% to 80% were seen once. Sequenced material: PBMCs. These receptors all come from a woman aged 40 to 50 in good health. Some clones in this sample may be carry-over from other donors' samples.

This rearrangement joins TRBV6-9 to TRBJ2-2; 8 bases fit TRBD2. The CDR3 runs 15 residues. Trimming cost V 2 bases and J 7 bases; bases outside gene matches: 6. The germline gives CDR1 MNHGY, CDR2 SVAAGI. The CDR3 sequence: CASSYPGLVFGELFF. The DNA of the CDR3 is TGTGCCAGCAGTTATCCGGGACTAGTTTTCGGGGAGCTGTTTTTT.

A remark on this clone: One base separates it from a far larger clone, so it is likely a read error. Other DNA sequences in the sample encode the same CDR3. The genes are TRBV25-1 and TRBJ1-1; D may be TRBD1 (5 bases). This CDR3 comprises 12 residues. Per germline, CDR1 MGHDK and CDR2 SYGVNS. CDR3 sequence: CASRGQNTEAFF. The CDR3 DNA is TGTGCTAGCAGAGGACAGAACACTGAAGCTTTCTTT.

The chain joins TRBV9 to TRBJ2-7; TRBD2 matches 15 bases. The V segment lost 4 bases and the J segment 7 bases; nucleotides outside the gene matches: 9. This CDR3 has 16 amino acids. Germline lookup yields CDR1 SGDLS and CDR2 YYNGEE. CDR3 in amino acids: CASSPQGLAGGGEQYF. For the CDR3, the DNA is TGTGCCAGCAGCCCTCAGGGACTAGCGGGAGGTGGTGAGCAGTACTTC.

This rearrangement joins TRBV2 to TRBJ2-2; TRBD2 agrees at 11 bases. The germline V gene encodes CDR1 SNHLY and CDR2 FYNNEI. The V and J ends lost 5 bases and 7 bases, in that order; junction bases with no gene match: 6. The CDR3 extends over 15 amino acids. CDR3 residues: CASSLAGGPSGELFF. The CDR3 bases are TGTGCCAGCAGTTTAGCGGGAGGGCCAAGCGGGGAGCTGTTTTTT.

The rearrangement joins TRBV15 to TRBJ2-1; 15 bases match TRBD2. CDR1 LNHNV and CDR2 YYDKDF come from the germline V gene (reference sequence). The V and J ends lost 9 bases and 1 base, in that order; junction bases with no gene match: 7. The CDR3 consists of 17 residues. For the CDR3, the DNA is TGTGCCACTAAGGGACTAGCGGGAGGCTCTTCCTACAATGAGCAGTTCTTC. As protein: CATKGLAGGSSYNEQFF.

The chain joins TRBV20-1 to TRBJ2-7; 8 positions match TRBD1. This CDR3 has 11 amino acids. V was clipped by 3 bases and J by 9 bases; unmatched bases: 4. Germline CDR1 reads DFQATT; CDR2 reads SNEGSKA (reference sequence). In DNA form, the CDR3 reads TGCAGTGCTAGGGACAGGGCGTTGCAGTACTTC. Translating it yields CSARDRALQYF.

The chain carries TRBV7-9 and TRBJ2-7; 9 bases are a match to TRBD1. The CDR3 sequence is 14 residues long. V gave up 5 bases and J gave up 5 bases; unmatched junction bases: 7. The germline CDR1 and CDR2 sequences are SEHNR and FQNEAQ (reference sequence). CDR3 in amino acids: CASSRPGQGNEQYF. CDR3 in DNA: TGTGCCAGCAGCCGTCCGGGACAGGGAAACGAGCAGTACTTC.

V is TRBV27 and J is TRBJ2-7, with D perhaps assigned TRBD1 or TRBD2 (5 bases each). CDR1 and CDR2 (germline): MNHEY, SMNVEV (reference sequence). CDR3 length: 16 residues. V was trimmed by 3 bases and J by 1 base, leaving 16 bases between them. CDR3 DNA sequence: TGTGCCAGCAGTTTCTCGGCCGGGACGGCTTCCTACGAGCAGTACTTC. This encodes CASSFSAGTASYEQYF.

DNA of the CDR3: TGTGCCAGCAGTGAACGACCCTTTAATGAAAAACTGTTTTTT. This encodes CASSERPFNEKLFF. The chain is built from TRBV2 and TRBJ1-4; D unclear. The CDR3 runs to 14 residues. Germline V gene lookup returns CDR1 SNHLY and CDR2 FYNNEI. Trimming took 2 bases from V and 4 from J, leaving 8 bases between them.

The rearrangement uses TRBV19 and TRBJ2-5, with D perhaps matching TRBD2 (6 bases). V was cut by 3 bases and J by 5 bases, with 13 bases left in between. Germline V gene sequence: CDR1 LNHDA, CDR2 SQIVND (reference sequence). The CDR3 is 14 amino acids. CDR3 nucleotide sequence: TGTGCCAGTAGTATTGTGCGGGGCCCGGAGACCCAGTACTTC. Encoded protein: CASSIVRGPETQYF.

Concerning this clone: Distinct nucleotide sequences in the sample also encode this CDR3. The chain joins TRBV5-1 to TRBJ1-3; no clear D gene. CDR1 is SGHRS, CDR2 YFSETQ, per germline. CDR3 length equals 14 residues. Deletions cut 2 bases from V and 1 base from J, with 7 bases between. The DNA for the CDR3 is TGCGCCAGCAGCTTAGAGGGATCTGGAAACACCATATATTTT. It codes for CASSLEGSGNTIYF.

The CDR3 loop is CASSPGRADTQYF. CDR3 DNA sequence: TGTGCCAGCAGCCCCGGGAGGGCGGATACGCAGTATTTT. V is TRBV14 and J is TRBJ2-3; 8 nucleotides agree with TRBD2. V shed 4 bases and J 6 bases; nucleotides not matched to a gene: 3. The CDR3 spans 13 residues. The V gene's germline CDR1 is SGHDN and CDR2 FVKESK.

This clone showed up just once. The V gene is TRBV29-1, the J gene TRBJ2-5; D gene uncertain. The V end was cut by 5 bases, the J end by 6 bases, with 13 bases between. The CDR3 runs 12 residues. Germline V gene sequence: CDR1 SQVTM, CDR2 ANQGSEA. The CDR3 DNA reads TGCAGCGTTACAGACCCCACAAAGACCCAGTACTTC. Translation gives CSVTDPTKTQYF. The variable domain in full, with the rest retrieved from reference TRBV29-1 and TRBJ2-5, is SAVISQKPSRDICQRGTSLTIQCQVDSQVTMMFWYRQQPGQSLTLIATANQGSEATYESGFVIDKFPISRPNLTFSTLTVSNMSPEDSSIYLCSVTDPTKTQYFGPGTRLLVL.

For this clone: In the same sample, other DNA sequences code for this CDR3. The chain recombines TRBV30 with TRBJ2-7; D possibly corresponds to TRBD2 (5 bases). Trimming removed 0 bases at V and 7 bases at J, with 7 bases between. CDR1 GTSNPN and CDR2 SVGIG come from the germline V gene (reference sequence). CDR3 length equals 11 residues. CDR3 in DNA: TGTGCCTGGAGTGTACTAGAAGAGCAGTACTTC. Its translation: CAWSVLEEQYF.

This sequence joins TRBV7-7 and TRBJ2-2; the D is unclear. There are 15 residues in the CDR3. V lost 5 bases and J 1 base, leaving 11 bases between the germline ends. The germline CDR1 and CDR2 sequences are SSHAT and FNYEAQ (reference sequence). The CDR3 reads CASSSNDGNTGELFF. As DNA, the CDR3 is TGTGCCAGCAGCAGCAACGACGGGAACACCGGGGAGCTGTTTTTT. The whole variable domain, remainder taken from reference TRBV7-7 and TRBJ2-2, is GAGVSQSPRYKVTKRGQDVTLRCDPISSHATLYWYQQALGQGPEFLTYFNYEAQPDKSGLPSDRFSAERPEGSISTLTIQRTEQRDSAMYRCASSSNDGNTGELFFGEGSRLTVL.

This chain connects TRBV5-1 to TRBJ2-7; TRBD1 matches 8 bases. In germline, CDR1 is SGHRS, CDR2 YFSETQ. There are 13 residues in the CDR3. V dropped 0 bases and J dropped 7; count of bases not matched to a gene: 3. The CDR3 bases are TGCGCCAGCAGCTTGGGACAGGGGACTGAGCAGTACTTC. Protein sequence: CASSLGQGTEQYF.

This clone was seen a few times. The gene calls are TRBV6-1 and TRBJ2-7, with D perhaps TRBD2 (5 bases). This CDR3 has 14 amino acids. V was trimmed by 10 bases and J by 4 bases, leaving 20 bases between them. The V gene's germline CDR1 is MNHNS and CDR2 SASEGT. Here the CDR3 DNA reads TGTGCCATACAAAGGAGCGGCAGAAGATACGAGCAGTACTTC. This gives the protein CAIQRSGRRYEQYF.

Only a few counts were recorded for this clone. V and J are TRBV5-8 and TRBJ2-7; a possible D gene is TRBD1 (8 bases). The CDR3 has 17 residues. Germline values: CDR1 SGHTS, CDR2 YDEGEE. V was clipped by 4 bases and J by 2 bases, with 22 bases between them. The CDR3, as DNA: TGTGCCAGCAGCCCGGTGATCGGGGGGACAGGAGCCTACGAGCAGTACTTC. Its protein product is CASSPVIGGTGAYEQYF. The full variable domain, with the rest looked up from reference TRBV5-8 and TRBJ2-7, is EAGVTQSPTHLIKTRGQQATLRCSPISGHTSVYWYQQALGLGLQFLLWYDEGEERNRGNFPPRFSGRQFPNYSSELNVNALELEDSALYLCASSPVIGGTGAYEQYFGPGTRLTVT.

This rearrangement joins TRBV9 to TRBJ1-2; D unresolved. The CDR3 is 14 amino acids. Trimming stripped 0 bases from V and 2 bases from J, with 8 bases between. Germline values: CDR1 SGDLS, CDR2 YYNGEE. CDR3 sequence: CASSVASANYGYTF. For the CDR3, the DNA is TGTGCCAGCAGCGTAGCTAGCGCGAACTATGGCTACACCTTC.

The genes are TRBV2 and TRBJ1-5; 8 nucleotides line up with TRBD1. There are 14 residues in the CDR3. Germline V CDR1 and CDR2: SNHLY, FYNNEI. J lost 6 bases, V lost 6 bases, and 7 bases had no gene match. CDR3 DNA: TGTGCCAGCAGCTCCGGGACAGGAGGTCAGCCCCAGCATTTT. This encodes CASSSGTGGQPQHF.

This chain links TRBV5-1 with TRBJ2-1; D possibly corresponds to TRBD2 (6 bases). V lost 4 bases and J lost 8, with 13 bases in between. Per germline, CDR1 SGHRS and CDR2 YFSETQ. CDR3 length: 13 amino acids. The CDR3 DNA sequence: TGCGCCAGCAGCCGAGGGCCGGGGGATGAGCAGTTCTTC. Amino acids: CASSRGPGDEQFF.

The rearrangement links TRBV28 to TRBJ2-2; 10 bases line up with TRBD2. There are 16 residues in the CDR3. CDR1 is MDHEN, CDR2 SYDVKM, per germline. The V segment lost 4 bases and the J segment 5 bases; nucleotides outside the gene matches: 7. The CDR3 region is CASSSSSGSFTGELFF. CDR3 in DNA: TGTGCCAGCAGTTCGTCTAGCGGGAGCTTTACCGGGGAGCTGTTTTTT.